This T cell receptor (beta chain) was sequenced in a study of T cell responses to AZD1222 COVID-19 vaccine. Study-level findings and limits: Per reports, nearly half of all spike-specific TCRs target regions that are unmutated in variants. The number of AZD1222 recipients seropositive at baseline was only five to seven. No day 14 peak samples; only post-peak repertoires were characterized.

Clones were sequenced by immunoSEQ multiplex PCR, and TCRdb holds only the in-frame ones, with some missing. The sample records about 140,000 clones, around 85% being singletons. A remark on this clone: Its target is not known.

Trimming took off 4 bases at V and 4 bases at J, with 12 bases between the two ends. From germline, CDR1 is SGDLS and CDR2 YYNGEE. This CDR3 spans 14 amino acids. V gene TRBV9 combines with J gene TRBJ2-1, with a tentative D call TRBD2 (6 bases). The sample in question was peripheral blood, obtained 28 days after the second dose of the MenACWY control vaccine. The clonotype originates from an adult who received the MenACWY meningococcal vaccine as a control. CDR3 nucleotide sequence: TGTGCCAGCAGCAAGGAGGGTAGATACAATGAGCAGTTCTTC. Translated, it gives CASSKEGRYNEQFF.